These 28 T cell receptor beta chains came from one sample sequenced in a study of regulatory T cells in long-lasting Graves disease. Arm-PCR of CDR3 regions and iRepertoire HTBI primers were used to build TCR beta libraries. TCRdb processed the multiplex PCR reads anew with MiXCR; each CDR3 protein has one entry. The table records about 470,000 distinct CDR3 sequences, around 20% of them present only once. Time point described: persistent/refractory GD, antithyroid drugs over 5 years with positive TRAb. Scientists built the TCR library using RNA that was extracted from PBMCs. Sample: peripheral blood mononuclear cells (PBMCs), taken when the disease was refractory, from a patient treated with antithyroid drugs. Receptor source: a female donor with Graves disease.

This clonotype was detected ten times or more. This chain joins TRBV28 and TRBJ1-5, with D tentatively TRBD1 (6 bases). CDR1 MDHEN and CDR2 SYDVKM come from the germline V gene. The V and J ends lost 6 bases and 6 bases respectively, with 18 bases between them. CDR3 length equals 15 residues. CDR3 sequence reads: CASRSTGGLGQPQHF. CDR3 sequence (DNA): TGTGCCAGCAGATCAACGGGGGGCTTGGGTCAGCCCCAGCATTTT.

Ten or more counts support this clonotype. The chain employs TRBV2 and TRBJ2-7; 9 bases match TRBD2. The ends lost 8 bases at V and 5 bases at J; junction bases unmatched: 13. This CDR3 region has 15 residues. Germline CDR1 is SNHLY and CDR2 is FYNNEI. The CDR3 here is CASDLAGLAPNEQYF. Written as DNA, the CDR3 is TGTGCCAGCGATCTAGCGGGACTGGCACCTAACGAGCAGTACTTC.

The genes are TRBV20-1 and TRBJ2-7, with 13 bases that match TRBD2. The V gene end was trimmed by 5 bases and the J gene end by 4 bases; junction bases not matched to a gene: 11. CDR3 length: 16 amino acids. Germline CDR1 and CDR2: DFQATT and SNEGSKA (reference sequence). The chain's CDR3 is CSAGGLGLAGRYEQYF. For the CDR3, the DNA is TGCAGTGCTGGAGGTCTGGGACTAGCGGGAAGGTACGAGCAGTACTTC.

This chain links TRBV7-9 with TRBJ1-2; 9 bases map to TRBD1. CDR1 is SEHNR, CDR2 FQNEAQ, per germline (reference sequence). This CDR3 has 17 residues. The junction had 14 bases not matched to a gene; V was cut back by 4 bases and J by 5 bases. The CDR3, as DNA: TGTGCCAGCAGCTCCGCGGGACAGGGCCCTCAGTTTTATGGCTACACCTTC. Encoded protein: CASSSAGQGPQFYGYTF.

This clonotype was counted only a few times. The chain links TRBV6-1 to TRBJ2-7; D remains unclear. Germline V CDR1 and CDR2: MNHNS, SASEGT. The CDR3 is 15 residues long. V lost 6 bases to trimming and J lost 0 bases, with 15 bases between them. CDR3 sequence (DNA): TGTGCCAGCAGCCCCCCCGGGCAGATCTCCTACGAGCAGTACTTC. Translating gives CASSPPGQISYEQYF.

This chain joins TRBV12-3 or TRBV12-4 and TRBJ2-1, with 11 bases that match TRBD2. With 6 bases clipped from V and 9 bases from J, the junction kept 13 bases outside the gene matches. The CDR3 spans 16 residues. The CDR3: CASSPVTSGNFGEQFF. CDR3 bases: TGTGCCAGCAGCCCTGTGACTAGCGGGAATTTTGGTGAGCAGTTCTTC.

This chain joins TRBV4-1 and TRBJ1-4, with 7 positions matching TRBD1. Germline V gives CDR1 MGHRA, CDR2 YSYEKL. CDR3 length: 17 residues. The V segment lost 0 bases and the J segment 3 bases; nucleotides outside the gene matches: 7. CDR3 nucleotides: TGCGCCAGCAGCCAAGATGGCAGGGGGGGGTCTAATGAAAAACTGTTTTTT. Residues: CASSQDGRGGSNEKLFF.

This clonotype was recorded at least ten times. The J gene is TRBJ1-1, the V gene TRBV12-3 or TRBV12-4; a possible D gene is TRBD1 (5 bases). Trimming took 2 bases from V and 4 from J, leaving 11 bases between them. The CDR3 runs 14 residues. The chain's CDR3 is CASSLRGKATEAFF. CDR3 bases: TGTGCCAGCAGTTTAAGGGGTAAGGCCACTGAAGCTTTCTTT.

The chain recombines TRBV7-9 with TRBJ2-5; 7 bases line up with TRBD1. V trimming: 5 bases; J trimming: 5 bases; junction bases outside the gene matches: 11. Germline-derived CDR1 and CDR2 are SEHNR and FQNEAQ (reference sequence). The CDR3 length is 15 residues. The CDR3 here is CASSPTRQGAETQYF. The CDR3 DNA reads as TGTGCCAGCAGCCCTACACGACAGGGAGCGGAGACCCAGTACTTC.

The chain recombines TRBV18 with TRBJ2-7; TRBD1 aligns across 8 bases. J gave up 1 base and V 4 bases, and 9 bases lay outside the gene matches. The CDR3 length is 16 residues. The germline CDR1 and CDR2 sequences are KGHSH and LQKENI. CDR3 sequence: CASSLITRQGSYEQYF. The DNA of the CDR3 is TGTGCCAGCTCACTTATCACGCGACAGGGGTCCTACGAGCAGTACTTC.

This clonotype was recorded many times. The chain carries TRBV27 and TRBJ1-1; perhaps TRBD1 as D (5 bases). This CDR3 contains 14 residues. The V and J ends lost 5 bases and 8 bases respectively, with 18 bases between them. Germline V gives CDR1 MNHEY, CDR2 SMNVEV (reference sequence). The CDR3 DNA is TGTGCCAGCAGTAATACAGGACCCCTTATAGAAGCTTTCTTT. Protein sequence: CASSNTGPLIEAFF.

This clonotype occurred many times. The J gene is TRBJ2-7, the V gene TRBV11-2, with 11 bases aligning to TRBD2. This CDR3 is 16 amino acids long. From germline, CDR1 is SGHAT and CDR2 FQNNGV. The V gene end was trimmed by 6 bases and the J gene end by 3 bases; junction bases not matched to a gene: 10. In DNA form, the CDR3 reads TGTGCCAGCAGTTCGGCCGGGACTAGCGGAATCTACGAGCAGTACTTC. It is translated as CASSSAGTSGIYEQYF.

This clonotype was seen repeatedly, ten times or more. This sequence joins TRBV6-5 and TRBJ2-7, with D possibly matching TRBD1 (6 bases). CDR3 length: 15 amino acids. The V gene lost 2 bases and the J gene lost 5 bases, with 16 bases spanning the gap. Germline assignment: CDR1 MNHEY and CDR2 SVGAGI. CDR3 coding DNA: TGTGCCAGCAGTTACCCTCAGGGGATTGAAGACGAGCAGTACTTC. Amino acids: CASSYPQGIEDEQYF.

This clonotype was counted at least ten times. The CDR3 loop reads CASSFRGRATEAFF. CDR3 DNA sequence: TGTGCCAGCAGTTTTCGGGGAAGGGCCACTGAAGCTTTCTTT. This chain links TRBV28 with TRBJ1-1, with unresolved D. The CDR3 spans 14 residues. CDR1 and CDR2 (germline): MDHEN, SYDVKM. Trimming shortened V by 3 bases and J by 4 bases, and 12 bases separated the two germline ends.

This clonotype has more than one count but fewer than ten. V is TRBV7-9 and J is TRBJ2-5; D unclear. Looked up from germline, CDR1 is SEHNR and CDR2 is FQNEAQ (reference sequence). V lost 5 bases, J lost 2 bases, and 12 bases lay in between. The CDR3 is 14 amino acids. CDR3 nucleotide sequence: TGTGCCAGCAGCCTAACGGTGGGGCAAGAGACCCAGTACTTC. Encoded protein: CASSLTVGQETQYF. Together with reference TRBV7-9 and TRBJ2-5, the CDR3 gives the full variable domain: DTGVSQNPRHKITKRGQNVTFRCDPISEHNRLYWYRQTLGQGPEFLTYFQNEAQLEKSRLLSDRFSAERPKGSFSTLEIQRTEQGDSAMYLCASSLTVGQETQYFGPGTRLLVL.

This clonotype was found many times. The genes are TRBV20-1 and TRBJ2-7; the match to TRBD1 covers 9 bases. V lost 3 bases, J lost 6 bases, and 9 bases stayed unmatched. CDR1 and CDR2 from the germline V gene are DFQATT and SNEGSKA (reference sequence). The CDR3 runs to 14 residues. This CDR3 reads CSASLTGGVGEQYF. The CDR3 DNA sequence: TGCAGTGCTAGTCTGACAGGGGGAGTAGGCGAGCAGTACTTC.

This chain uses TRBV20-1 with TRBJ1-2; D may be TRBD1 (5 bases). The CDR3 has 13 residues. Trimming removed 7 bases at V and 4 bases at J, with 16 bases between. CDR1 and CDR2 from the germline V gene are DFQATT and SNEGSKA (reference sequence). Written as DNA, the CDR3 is TGCAGTGTGTCAGGGACTAGTGGCTATGGCTACACCTTC. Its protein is CSVSGTSGYGYTF.

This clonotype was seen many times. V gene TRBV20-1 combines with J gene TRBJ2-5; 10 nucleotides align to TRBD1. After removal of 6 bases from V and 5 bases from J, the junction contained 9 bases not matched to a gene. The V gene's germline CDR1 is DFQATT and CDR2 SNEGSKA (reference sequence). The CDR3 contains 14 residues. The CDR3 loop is CSAHTGTGDETQYF. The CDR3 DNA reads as TGCAGTGCGCATACCGGGACAGGGGACGAGACCCAGTACTTC.

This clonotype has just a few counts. CDR3 sequence reads: CSVSLGWSGGSRNEQFF. CDR3 nucleotide sequence: TGCAGCGTTTCACTTGGGTGGAGTGGCGGGAGTAGGAATGAGCAGTTCTTC. The chain joins TRBV29-1 to TRBJ2-1, with 7 nucleotides matching TRBD2. Looked up from germline, CDR1 is SQVTM and CDR2 is ANQGSEA. CDR3 size: 17 residues. The V gene end was trimmed by 5 bases and the J gene end by 7 bases; junction bases not matched to a gene: 20.

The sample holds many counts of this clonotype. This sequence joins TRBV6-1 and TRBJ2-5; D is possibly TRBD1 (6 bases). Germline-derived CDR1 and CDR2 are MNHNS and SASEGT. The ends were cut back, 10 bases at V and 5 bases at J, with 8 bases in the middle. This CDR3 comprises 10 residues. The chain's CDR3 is CATTGETQYF. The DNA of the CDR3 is TGTGCCACCACAGGGGAGACCCAGTACTTC.

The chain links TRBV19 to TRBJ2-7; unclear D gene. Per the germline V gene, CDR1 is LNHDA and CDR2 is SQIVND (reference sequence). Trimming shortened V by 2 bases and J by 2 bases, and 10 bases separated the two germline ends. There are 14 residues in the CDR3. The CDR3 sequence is CASSITKSPYEQYF. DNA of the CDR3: TGTGCCAGTAGTATAACAAAGAGCCCCTACGAGCAGTACTTC.

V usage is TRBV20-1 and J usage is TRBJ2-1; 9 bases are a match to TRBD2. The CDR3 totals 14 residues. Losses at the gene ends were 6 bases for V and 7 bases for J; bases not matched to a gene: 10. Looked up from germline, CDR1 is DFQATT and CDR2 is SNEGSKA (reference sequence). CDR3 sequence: CSAPRAGGWNEQFF. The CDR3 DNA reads TGCAGTGCCCCGAGAGCGGGAGGCTGGAATGAGCAGTTCTTC.

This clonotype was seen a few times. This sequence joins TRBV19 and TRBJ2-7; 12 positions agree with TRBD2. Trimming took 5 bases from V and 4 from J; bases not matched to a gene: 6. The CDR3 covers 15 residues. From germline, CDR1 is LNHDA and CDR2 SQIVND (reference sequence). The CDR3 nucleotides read TGTGCCAGTAGTCCCCTAGCGGGAGGGATTTACGAGCAGTACTTC. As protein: CASSPLAGGIYEQYF.

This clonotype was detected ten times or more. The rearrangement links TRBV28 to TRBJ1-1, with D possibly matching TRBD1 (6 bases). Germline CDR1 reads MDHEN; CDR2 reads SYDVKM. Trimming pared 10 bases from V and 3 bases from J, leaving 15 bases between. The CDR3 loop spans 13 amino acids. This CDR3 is CATQGPDHTEAFF. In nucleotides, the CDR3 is TGTGCCACCCAGGGGCCCGACCACACTGAAGCTTTCTTT. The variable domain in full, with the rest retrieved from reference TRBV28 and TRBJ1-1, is DVKVTQSSRYLVKRTGEKVFLECVQDMDHENMFWYRQDPGLGLRLIYFSYDVKMKEKGDIPEGYSVSREKKERFSLILESASTNQTSMYLCATQGPDHTEAFFGQGTRLTVV.

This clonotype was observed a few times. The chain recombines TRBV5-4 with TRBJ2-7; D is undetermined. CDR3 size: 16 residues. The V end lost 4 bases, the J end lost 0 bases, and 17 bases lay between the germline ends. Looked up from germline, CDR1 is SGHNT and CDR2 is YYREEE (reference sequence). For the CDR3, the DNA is TGTGCCAGCAGCCCCGACCTGGGGTGGAACTCCTACGAGCAGTACTTC. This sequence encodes CASSPDLGWNSYEQYF. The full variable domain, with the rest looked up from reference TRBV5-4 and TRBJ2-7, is ETGVTQSPTHLIKTRGQQVTLRCSSQSGHNTVSWYQQALGQGPQFIFQYYREEENGRGNFPPRFSGLQFPNYSSELNVNALELDDSALYLCASSPDLGWNSYEQYFGPGTRLTVT.

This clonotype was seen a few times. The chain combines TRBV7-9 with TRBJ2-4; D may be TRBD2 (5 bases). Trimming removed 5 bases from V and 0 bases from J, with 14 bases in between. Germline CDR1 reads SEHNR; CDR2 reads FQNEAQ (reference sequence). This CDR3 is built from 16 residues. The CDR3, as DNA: TGTGCCAGCAGCGACCCCGAGGGTCTAGCCAAAAACATTCAGTACTTC. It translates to CASSDPEGLAKNIQYF.

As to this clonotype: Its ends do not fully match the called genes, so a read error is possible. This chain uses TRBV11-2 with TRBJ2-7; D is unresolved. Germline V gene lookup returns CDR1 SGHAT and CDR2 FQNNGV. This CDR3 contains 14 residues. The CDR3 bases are TGTGCCAGCAGCTTAGATCTGGCAACCGGCCCACGCGCCTTC. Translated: CASSLDLATGPRAF.

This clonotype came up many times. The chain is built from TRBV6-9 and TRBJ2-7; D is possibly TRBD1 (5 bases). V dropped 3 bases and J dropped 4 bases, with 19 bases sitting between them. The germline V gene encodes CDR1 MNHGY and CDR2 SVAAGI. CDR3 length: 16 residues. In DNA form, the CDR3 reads TGTGCCAGCAGTTACTCCGCCGACAGTTTCCCATACGAGCAGTACTTC. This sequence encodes CASSYSADSFPYEQYF.